The next 27 T cell receptor beta chains were all read from a single sample in a study of blood T cell repertoires in COVID-19. TCRdb's copy holds only in-frame clones and misses some; the assay was immunoSEQ multiplex PCR. Of approximately 30,000 clones listed, around 88% are singletons. Sequencing was performed on peripheral blood. The receptors here all came from a human donor in a cohort sampled during active COVID-19.

This clone was seen just once. This chain connects TRBV5-6 to TRBJ1-2, with 9 bases that match TRBD1. The CDR3 runs to 15 residues. CDR1 is SGHDT, CDR2 YYEEEE, per germline. V shed 3 bases, J shed 4 bases, and the junction held 7 bases outside the gene matches. The CDR3 here is CASSSPGTGSYGYTF. The CDR3 nucleotides are TGTGCCAGCAGCTCTCCCGGGACAGGGAGCTATGGCTACACCTTC.

This clone turned up a few times. The chain links TRBV9 to TRBJ2-7; the D gene is possibly TRBD2 (5 bases). Germline lookup yields CDR1 SGDLS and CDR2 YYNGEE. The length of the CDR3 is 15 residues. Trimming shortened V by 4 bases and J by 0 bases, and 14 bases separated the two germline ends. The CDR3 loop is CASSTSPGSSYEQYF. CDR3 sequence (DNA): TGTGCCAGCAGCACCAGCCCGGGGAGCTCCTACGAGCAGTACTTC.

The chain recombines TRBV10-3 with TRBJ1-2; the D gene is possibly TRBD1 (5 bases). CDR3 length equals 14 residues. With 7 bases removed from V and 4 bases from J, the gap between germline ends came to 16 bases. The germline gives CDR1 ENHRY, CDR2 SYGVKD. DNA of the CDR3: TGTGCCATCACCCCCGGGGGGGAGGGCTATGGCTACACCTTC. This gives the protein CAITPGGEGYGYTF.

For the CDR3, the DNA is TGTGCCTGGAAAATGACAGGCCTATATGGCTACACCTTC. Translation gives CAWKMTGLYGYTF. This chain uses TRBV30 with TRBJ1-2; a possible D gene is TRBD1 (6 bases). CDR3 length: 13 amino acids. Germline V lookup: CDR1 GTSNPN, CDR2 SVGIG (reference sequence). V lost 4 bases and J lost 5, with 14 bases in between.

CDR3: CASSVGTSASQETQYF. The CDR3 DNA reads TGTGCCAGCAGCGTCGGGACTAGCGCTTCCCAAGAGACCCAGTACTTC. V gene TRBV9 combines with J gene TRBJ2-5; 10 positions match TRBD2. The ends lost 2 bases at V and 1 base at J; junction bases unmatched: 5. The CDR3 spans 16 residues. The V gene's germline CDR1 is SGDLS and CDR2 YYNGEE. Variable domain in full (rest from reference TRBV9 and TRBJ2-5): DSGVTQTPKHLITATGQRVTLRCSPRSGDLSVYWYQQSLDQGLQFLIQYYNGEERAKGNILERFSAQQFPDLHSELNLSSLELGDSALYFCASSVGTSASQETQYFGPGTRLLVL.

V usage is TRBV5-6 and J usage is TRBJ2-3, with a possible D match to TRBD1 (7 bases). The length of the CDR3 is 16 residues. Deletions cut 4 bases from V and 5 bases from J, with 20 bases between. Germline CDR1 SGHDT, CDR2 YYEEEE. CDR3 DNA: TGTGCCAGCAGCGCCATAGATCGCAGGGGGGAAGATACGCAGTATTTT. This encodes CASSAIDRRGEDTQYF.

This chain links TRBV9 with TRBJ2-1, with D tentatively TRBD1 (6 bases). CDR3 length: 14 amino acids. Germline CDR1 is SGDLS and CDR2 is YYNGEE. Deletions cut 0 bases from V and 6 bases from J, with 10 bases between. CDR3: CASSVVAGVNEQFF. The DNA of the CDR3 is TGTGCCAGCAGCGTAGTTGCAGGGGTCAATGAGCAGTTCTTC.

The genes are TRBV19 and TRBJ2-2, with 9 bases identical to TRBD1. V was pared by 1 base and J by 5 bases, with 8 bases of the junction left unmatched. Germline-derived CDR1 and CDR2 are LNHDA and SQIVND (reference sequence). The CDR3 runs 17 residues. CDR3 DNA sequence: TGTGCCAGTAGTATAGCTGTTTTCGGGACAGGGACCGGGGAGCTGTTTTTT. Translated, it gives CASSIAVFGTGTGELFF.

This clone is a singleton in its sample. The rearrangement uses TRBV5-1 and TRBJ2-7, with 9 bases lining up with TRBD1. V shed 0 bases and J 5 bases; nucleotides not matched to a gene: 9. This CDR3 has 16 residues. Germline V gene sequence: CDR1 SGHRS, CDR2 YFSETQ. The CDR3 sequence: CASSLDGQGTVDEQYF. The CDR3 DNA reads as TGCGCCAGCAGCTTGGATGGACAGGGGACCGTCGACGAGCAGTACTTC.

This chain links TRBV5-4 with TRBJ1-4; D might be TRBD1 (5 bases). Germline CDR1 reads SGHNT; CDR2 reads YYREEE (reference sequence). CDR3 length equals 16 residues. Written as DNA, the CDR3 is TGTGGAATCCCAGGAGGGGAGATAGCAACTAATGAAAAACTGTTTTTT. This codes for CGIPGGEIATNEKLFF.

This chain connects TRBV3-1 (or the pseudogene TRBV3-2) to TRBJ2-3, with TRBD2 identical over 9 bases. V was clipped by 8 bases and J by 1 base; unmatched bases: 7. The CDR3 loop spans 15 amino acids. Per germline, CDR1 LGHDT and CDR2 YNNKEL (reference sequence). This CDR3 reads CASGAGGLRTDTQYF. The CDR3 nucleotides are TGTGCCAGCGGAGCGGGGGGCCTCCGCACAGATACGCAGTATTTT.

The V and J genes are TRBV3-1 (or the pseudogene TRBV3-2) and TRBJ1-5; 8 positions agree with TRBD1. The germline V gene encodes CDR1 LGHDT and CDR2 YNNKEL (reference sequence). This CDR3 region has 15 residues. V shed 6 bases, J shed 2 bases, and the junction held 6 bases outside the gene matches. CDR3 amino acids: CASRPTGEGNQPQHF. The CDR3 DNA reads as TGTGCCAGCAGACCGACAGGGGAGGGCAATCAGCCCCAGCATTTT.

V and J are TRBV29-1 and TRBJ2-7; D is possibly TRBD1 (7 bases). CDR1 and CDR2 from the germline V gene are SQVTM and ANQGSEA. V was cut by 4 bases and J by 5 bases, with 15 bases left in between. This CDR3 has 13 amino acids. The CDR3 DNA follows: TGCAGCGTTGCAGGTCAGGGGGGCGACGAGCAGTACTTC. Encoded protein: CSVAGQGGDEQYF.

The chain couples TRBV29-1 to TRBJ1-1; TRBD1 agrees at 9 bases. With V trimmed by 2 bases and J by 7 bases, 8 bases remained unmatched. This CDR3 comprises 14 residues. The germline CDR1 and CDR2 sequences are SQVTM and ANQGSEA. The DNA of the CDR3 is TGCAGCGTTGAAATAAGGGGACAGGGAATTGAAGCTTTCTTT. It translates to CSVEIRGQGIEAFF.

This sequence joins TRBV6-5 and TRBJ2-3; D is uncertain. This CDR3 is built from 13 residues. Trimming took off 8 bases at V and 5 bases at J, with 14 bases between the two ends. Germline V lookup: CDR1 MNHEY, CDR2 SVGAGI. CDR3 coding DNA: TGTGCCAGCCCAACCCCAGAAAAAGATACGCAGTATTTT. Amino acid sequence: CASPTPEKDTQYF.

The chain uses TRBV5-1 and TRBJ1-1; 11 nucleotides align to TRBD1. Germline loops: CDR1 SGHRS, CDR2 YFSETQ. The CDR3 consists of 14 residues. With 1 base clipped from V and 7 bases from J, the junction kept 3 bases outside the gene matches. CDR3 sequence: CASSLWTGGSEAFF. The CDR3 DNA follows: TGCGCCAGCAGCTTGTGGACAGGGGGCAGTGAAGCTTTCTTT.

V gene TRBV11-2 combines with J gene TRBJ2-2; 7 nucleotides align to TRBD1. Losses at the gene ends were 2 bases for V and 1 base for J; bases not matched to a gene: 4. The CDR3 runs to 16 residues. Germline CDR1 reads SGHAT; CDR2 reads FQNNGV. The CDR3 nucleotides read TGTGCCAGCAGCTTATTCAGGGGGAGGAACACCGGGGAGCTGTTTTTT. This gives the protein CASSLFRGRNTGELFF.

The chain combines TRBV9 with TRBJ2-1, with 9 bases fitting TRBD2. CDR1 SGDLS and CDR2 YYNGEE come from the germline V gene. V was clipped by 0 bases and J by 2 bases; unmatched bases: 9. The CDR3 has 18 residues. The CDR3 loop is CASSVAGAGGPPYNEQFF. The CDR3 nucleotides read TGTGCCAGCAGCGTAGCTGGTGCGGGGGGGCCCCCCTACAATGAGCAGTTCTTC.

The chain employs TRBV27 and TRBJ1-4, with D possibly being TRBD1 (5 bases). CDR3 length equals 16 residues. Trimming pared 2 bases from V and 7 bases from J, leaving 17 bases between. Germline loops: CDR1 MNHEY, CDR2 SMNVEV (reference sequence). The CDR3 reads CASSLSSGGMGEKLFF. For the CDR3, the DNA is TGTGCCAGCAGTTTAAGCTCCGGGGGGATGGGTGAAAAACTGTTTTTT.

The chain links TRBV29-1 to TRBJ1-2; a possible D gene is TRBD1 (6 bases). The CDR3 has 14 residues. In germline, CDR1 is SQVTM, CDR2 ANQGSEA. Trimming stripped 4 bases from V and 1 base from J, with 13 bases between. The CDR3 DNA reads as TGCAGCGTTGCAGGGGCCGAGAATAACTATGGCTACACCTTC. Translated, it gives CSVAGAENNYGYTF. The complete variable domain, with remaining parts taken from reference TRBV29-1 and TRBJ1-2, reads SAVISQKPSRDICQRGTSLTIQCQVDSQVTMMFWYRQQPGQSLTLIATANQGSEATYESGFVIDKFPISRPNLTFSTLTVSNMSPEDSSIYLCSVAGAENNYGYTFGSGTRLTVV.

The rearrangement uses TRBV19 and TRBJ2-7, with a possible D match to TRBD1 (6 bases). V dropped 0 bases and J dropped 3 bases, with 9 bases sitting between them. The germline V gene encodes CDR1 LNHDA and CDR2 SQIVND (reference sequence). The CDR3 loop spans 14 amino acids. The DNA of the CDR3 is TGTGCCAGTAGTATAGACAGGGGAGTCTACGAGCAGTACTTC. It specifies CASSIDRGVYEQYF. Filled out from reference TRBV19 and TRBJ2-7, the complete variable domain reads DGGITQSPKYLFRKEGQNVTLSCEQNLNHDAMYWYRQDPGQGLRLIYYSQIVNDFQKGDIAEGYSVSREKKESFPLTVTSAQKNPTAFYLCASSIDRGVYEQYFGPGTRLTVT.

The gene calls are TRBV10-1 and TRBJ2-7; D might be TRBD1 (6 bases). V lost 4 bases to trimming and J lost 1 base, with 11 bases between them. The CDR3 is 14 amino acids. CDR1 and CDR2 (germline): WNHNN, SYGVQD (reference sequence). The CDR3 is CASSADSPSYEQYF. CDR3 nucleotides: TGCGCCAGCAGTGCGGACAGCCCTTCCTACGAGCAGTACTTC.

The chain couples TRBV15 to TRBJ2-7, with D maybe TRBD1 (6 bases). Deletions cut 0 bases from V and 3 bases from J, with 9 bases between. Germline-derived CDR1 and CDR2 are LNHNV and YYDKDF (reference sequence). The CDR3 is 14 residues long. For the CDR3, the DNA is TGTGCCACCAGCAGAGATCAGGGGAACTACGAGCAGTACTTC. Its protein product is CATSRDQGNYEQYF.

V gene TRBV20-1 combines with J gene TRBJ2-3, with 10 nucleotides matching TRBD2. Germline V gives CDR1 DFQATT, CDR2 SNEGSKA (reference sequence). The J segment lost 3 bases and the V segment lost 3 bases, leaving 3 bases of the junction unmatched. The CDR3 is made up of 14 amino acids. Here the CDR3 reads CSASILAGTDTQYF. As DNA, the CDR3 is TGCAGTGCTAGTATACTAGCGGGGACAGATACGCAGTATTTT.

The genes are TRBV9 and TRBJ2-2, with 7 bases matching TRBD2. CDR3 length: 17 residues. Germline V gene lookup returns CDR1 SGDLS and CDR2 YYNGEE. V lost 4 bases to trimming and J lost 0 bases; unmatched junction nucleotides: 9. The CDR3 region has the DNA TGTGCCAGCAGCCCCCGAACGGGGGGTGCGAACACCGGGGAGCTGTTTTTT. As protein: CASSPRTGGANTGELFF.

V gene TRBV5-1 combines with J gene TRBJ2-1; 8 bases align to TRBD2. The V gene's germline CDR1 is SGHRS and CDR2 YFSETQ. The CDR3 totals 17 residues. With V trimmed by 1 base and J by 4 bases, 10 bases remained unmatched. The CDR3 region is CASSLPPQRGGYNEQFF. CDR3 bases: TGCGCCAGCAGCTTGCCCCCACAACGGGGGGGATACAATGAGCAGTTCTTC.

J is TRBJ2-1 and V is TRBV13; unclear D gene. The CDR3 extends over 18 amino acids. The V end lost 2 bases, the J end lost 0 bases, and 17 bases lay between the germline ends. CDR1 is PRHDT and CDR2 is FYEKMQ in the germline V gene (reference sequence). The CDR3, as DNA: TGTGCCAGCAGCTTAACCCTCCGAGGCCTCAGCTCCTACAATGAGCAGTTCTTC. Its translation: CASSLTLRGLSSYNEQFF.